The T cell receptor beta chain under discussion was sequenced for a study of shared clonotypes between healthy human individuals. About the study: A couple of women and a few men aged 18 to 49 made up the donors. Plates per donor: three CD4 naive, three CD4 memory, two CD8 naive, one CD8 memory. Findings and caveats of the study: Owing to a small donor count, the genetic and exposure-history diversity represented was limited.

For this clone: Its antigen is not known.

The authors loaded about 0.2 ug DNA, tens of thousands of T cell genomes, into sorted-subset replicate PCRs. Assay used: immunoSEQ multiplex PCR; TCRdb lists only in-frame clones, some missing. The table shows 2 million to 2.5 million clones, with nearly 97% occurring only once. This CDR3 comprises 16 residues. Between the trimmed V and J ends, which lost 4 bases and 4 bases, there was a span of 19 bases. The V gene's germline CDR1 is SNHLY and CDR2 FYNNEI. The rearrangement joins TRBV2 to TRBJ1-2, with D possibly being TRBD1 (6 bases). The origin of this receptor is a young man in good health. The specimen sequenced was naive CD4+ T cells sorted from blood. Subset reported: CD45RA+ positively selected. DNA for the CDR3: TGTGCCAGCAGTGCAGATTGGGGGGCGACTACCTATGGCTACACCTTC. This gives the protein CASSADWGATTYGYTF.